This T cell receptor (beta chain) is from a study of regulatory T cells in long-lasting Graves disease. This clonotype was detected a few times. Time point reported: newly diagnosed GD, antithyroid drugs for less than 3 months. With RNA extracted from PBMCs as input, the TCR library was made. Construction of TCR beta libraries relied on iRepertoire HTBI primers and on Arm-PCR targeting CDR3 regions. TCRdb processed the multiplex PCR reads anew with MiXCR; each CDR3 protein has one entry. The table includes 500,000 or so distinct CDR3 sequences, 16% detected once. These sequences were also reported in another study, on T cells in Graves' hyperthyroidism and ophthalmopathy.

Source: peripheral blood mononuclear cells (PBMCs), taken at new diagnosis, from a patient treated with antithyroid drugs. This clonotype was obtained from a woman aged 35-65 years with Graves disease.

The CDR3 DNA reads as TGTGCCAGTAGTATGGGGGGAGAGAGTGCACCCCTCCACTTT. Protein product: CASSMGGESAPLHF. The gene calls are TRBV19 and TRBJ1-6; possible D gene TRBD1, 5 bases. Trimming stripped 3 bases from V and 11 bases from J, with 14 bases between. The CDR3 sequence is 14 residues long. The germline V gene has CDR1 LNHDA and CDR2 SQIVND (reference sequence).